This paragraph reports one T cell receptor (beta chain). Sequencing was performed with immunoSEQ multiplex PCR; in TCRdb, only in-frame clones are kept and a portion is missing. The data show tens of thousands of clones, around 87% seen once. This sample was taken from a study of lymphopenia after photon versus proton radiotherapy. Germline V gives CDR1 SNHLY, CDR2 FYNNEI. The ends were cut back, 0 bases at V and 2 bases at J, with 9 bases in the middle. This CDR3 has 15 residues. The gene calls are TRBV2 and TRBJ2-3; D ambiguous. The sequence was collected from a woman between 55 and 75 years old with cholangiocarcinoma. Some clones in this sample may be carry-over from other donors' samples. The sample in question was peripheral blood, obtained from a patient treated with proton-based radiotherapy. The CDR3 DNA reads TGTGCCAGCAGTGAAGCGCAACTAAACACAGATACGCAGTATTTT. It specifies CASSEAQLNTDTQYF.